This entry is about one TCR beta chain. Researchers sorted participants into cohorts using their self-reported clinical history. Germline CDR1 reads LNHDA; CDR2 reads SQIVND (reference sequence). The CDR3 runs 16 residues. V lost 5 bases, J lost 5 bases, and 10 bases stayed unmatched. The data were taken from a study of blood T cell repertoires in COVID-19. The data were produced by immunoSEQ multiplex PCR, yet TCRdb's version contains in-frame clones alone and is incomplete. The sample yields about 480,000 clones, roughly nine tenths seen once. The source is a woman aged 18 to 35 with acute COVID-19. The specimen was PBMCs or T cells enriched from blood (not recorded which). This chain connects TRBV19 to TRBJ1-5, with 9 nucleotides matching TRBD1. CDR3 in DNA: TGTGCCAGTAGTCCAGACAGGGGGGTAGACCATCAGCCCCAGCATTTT. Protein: CASSPDRGVDHQPQHF.